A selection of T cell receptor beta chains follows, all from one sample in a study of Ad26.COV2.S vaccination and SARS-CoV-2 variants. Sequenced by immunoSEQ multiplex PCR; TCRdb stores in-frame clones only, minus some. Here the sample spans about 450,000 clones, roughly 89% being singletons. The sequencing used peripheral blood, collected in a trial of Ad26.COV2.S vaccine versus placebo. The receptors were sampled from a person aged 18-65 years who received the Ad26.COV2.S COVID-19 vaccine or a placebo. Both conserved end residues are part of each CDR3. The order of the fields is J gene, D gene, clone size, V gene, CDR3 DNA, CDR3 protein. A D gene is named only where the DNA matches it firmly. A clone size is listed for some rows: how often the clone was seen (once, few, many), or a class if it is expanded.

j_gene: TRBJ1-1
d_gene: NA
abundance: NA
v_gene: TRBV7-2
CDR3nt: TGTGCCAGCAGCTTATTTTTACAGCCGGGGACTGAAGCTTTCTTT
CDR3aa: CASSLFLQPGTEAFF

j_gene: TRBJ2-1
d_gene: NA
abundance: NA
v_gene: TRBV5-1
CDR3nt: TGCGCCAGCAGCGAAGGACTGACGCTCTACAATGAGCAGTTCTTC
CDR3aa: CASSEGLTLYNEQFF

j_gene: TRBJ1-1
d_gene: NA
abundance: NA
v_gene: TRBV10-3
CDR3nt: TGTGCCATCAGTGAGTCGATGAATCAGGCGGGAGCTTTCTTT
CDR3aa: CAISESMNQAGAFF

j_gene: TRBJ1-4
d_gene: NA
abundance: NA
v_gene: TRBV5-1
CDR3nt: TGCGCCAGCAGCTTTAGCCCGCTTATGGCGAATGAAAAACTGTTTTTT
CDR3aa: CASSFSPLMANEKLFF

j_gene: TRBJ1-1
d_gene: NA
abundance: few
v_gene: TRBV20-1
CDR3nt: TGCAGTGCTAGTGGCAGGGATGTGAACACTGAAGCTTTCTTT
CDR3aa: CSASGRDVNTEAFF

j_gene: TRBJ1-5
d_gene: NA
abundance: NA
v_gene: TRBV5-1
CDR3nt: TGCGCCAGCAGCCCGTCCTCTGGGGAAGGACAGCCCCAGCATTTT
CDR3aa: CASSPSSGEGQPQHF

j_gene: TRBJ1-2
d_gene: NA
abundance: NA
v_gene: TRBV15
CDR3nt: TGTGCCACCAGCAGAGTCAAGGGGGATGGCTACACCTTC
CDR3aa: CATSRVKGDGYTF

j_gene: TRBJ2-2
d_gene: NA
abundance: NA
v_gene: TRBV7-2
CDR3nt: TGTGCCAGCAGGTTTGGACTAACCGGGGAGCTGTTTTTT
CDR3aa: CASRFGLTGELFF

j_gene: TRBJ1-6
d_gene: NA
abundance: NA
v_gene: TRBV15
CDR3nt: TGTGCCACCAGCAGAGAGCGGACCTCTAATTCACCCCTCCACTTT
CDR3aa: CATSRERTSNSPLHF

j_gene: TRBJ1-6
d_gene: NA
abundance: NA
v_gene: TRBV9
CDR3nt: TGTGCCAGCACCACCGGAGGGTATAATTCACCCCTCCACTTT
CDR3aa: CASTTGGYNSPLHF

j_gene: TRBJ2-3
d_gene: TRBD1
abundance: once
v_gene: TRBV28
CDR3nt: TGTGCCAGCAGTCCACAGGGGGCAGGCACAGATACGCAGTATTTT
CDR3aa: CASSPQGAGTDTQYF

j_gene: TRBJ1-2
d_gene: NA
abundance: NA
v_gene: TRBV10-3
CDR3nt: TGTGCCATCAGGGACACGACTAACTATGGCTACACCTTC
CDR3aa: CAIRDTTNYGYTF